The present T cell receptor beta chain was sequenced within a study of radiotherapy plus CTLA-4 blockade in lung cancer. General study results and limits: There was expansion of tumor-derived TCR clones in blood after radiotherapy plus ipilimumab. Response, reportedly, was best predicted by interferon-beta along with early blood T cell clone dynamics.

With regard to this clone: Antigen specificity is unknown.

Germline-derived CDR1 and CDR2 are GTSNPN and SVGIG (reference sequence). Trimming removed 3 bases at V and 0 bases at J, with 8 bases between. This CDR3 has 14 residues. Profiling relied on immunoSEQ multiplex PCR, and the TCRdb table lists in-frame clones only, not all of them. Among around 70,000 clones listed, approximately 83% were seen once. The sequence was collected from a human donor with non-small cell lung cancer who had a partial response to radiotherapy plus ipilimumab. V gene TRBV30 combines with J gene TRBJ1-4, with unresolved D. The sequences come from peripheral blood, collected from a patient treated with radiotherapy plus ipilimumab. This chain's CDR3 is CAWSAGATNEKLFF. CDR3 DNA sequence: TGTGCCTGGAGCGCCGGGGCAACTAATGAAAAACTGTTTTTT.